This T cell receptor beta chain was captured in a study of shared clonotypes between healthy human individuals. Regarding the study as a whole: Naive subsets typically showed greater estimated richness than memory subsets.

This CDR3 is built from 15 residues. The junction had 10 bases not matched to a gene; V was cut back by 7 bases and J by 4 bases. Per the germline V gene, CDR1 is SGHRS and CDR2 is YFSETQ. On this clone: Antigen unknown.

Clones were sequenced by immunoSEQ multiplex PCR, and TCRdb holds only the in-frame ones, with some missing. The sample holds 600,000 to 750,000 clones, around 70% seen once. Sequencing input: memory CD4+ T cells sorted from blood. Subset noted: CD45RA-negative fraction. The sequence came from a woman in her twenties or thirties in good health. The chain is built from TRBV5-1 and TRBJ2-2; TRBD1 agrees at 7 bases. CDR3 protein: CASLTGTSGTGELFF. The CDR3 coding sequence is TGCGCCAGCTTGACAGGGACGTCAGGCACCGGGGAGCTGTTTTTT.